This T cell receptor (beta chain) comes out of a study of CD8 T cells in Susac syndrome. Trimming took 6 bases from V and 4 from J; bases not matched to a gene: 3. This CDR3 has 15 residues. Random hexamers served to reverse transcribe roughly 0.45 to 1 ug RNA. TCRdb used MiXCR to reprocess the immunoSEQ multiplex PCR reads, holding one entry per CDR3 protein. The sample lists 130,000 to 150,000 distinct CDR3 sequences; 90% to 97% were seen once. This receptor was obtained from a human donor with Susac syndrome. The sequenced sample consisted of CD4+ T cells from PBMCs. The chain links TRBV12-3 or TRBV12-4 to TRBJ2-1, with 13 nucleotides matching TRBD2. The CDR3 DNA follows: TGTGCCAGCAGCGCGGGACTAGCGGGGTACAATGAGCAGTTCTTC. Amino acids: CASSAGLAGYNEQFF.